Listed below are T cell receptor beta chains from one sample, sequenced in a study of T cell responses to AZD1222 COVID-19 vaccine. Method: immunoSEQ multiplex PCR; TCRdb's copy keeps in-frame clones and lacks some. The sample contains some 45,000 clones, about nine tenths of which appear only once. This specimen consisted of peripheral blood, obtained 28 days after the second AZD1222 dose. The receptors were gathered from an adult who received the AZD1222 COVID-19 vaccine. CDR3s include the opening cysteine and the closing phenylalanine or tryptophan.

v_call: TRBV4-3; cdr3_aa: CASSQDGASGDIQYF
v_call: TRBV9; cdr3_aa: CASSPRLRGSDGYTF
v_call: TRBV18; cdr3_aa: CASSRDSAGNTIYF
v_call: TRBV6-5; cdr3_aa: CASSGTGGRNYGYTF
v_call: TRBV6-5; cdr3_aa: CASRSPQQGIQPQHF
v_call: TRBV19; cdr3_aa: CASSIGPGDLIEKLFF
v_call: TRBV19; cdr3_aa: CASSMQGATYEQYF
v_call: TRBV5-1; cdr3_aa: CASSFSAGISNGYTF
v_call: TRBV6-5; cdr3_aa: CASSPRGQTETQYF
v_call: TRBV14; cdr3_aa: CASSQGTASQETQYF
v_call: TRBV5-4; cdr3_aa: CASSRAGTGGSYGYTF
v_call: TRBV19; cdr3_aa: CASGDRGGGNSPLHF
v_call: TRBV9; cdr3_aa: CASSVKGTNSGNTIYF
v_call: TRBV2; cdr3_aa: CASTSLAGKQETQYF
v_call: TRBV6-5; cdr3_aa: CATETRGSKAFF
v_call: TRBV21-1; cdr3_aa: CASIKKWGRGQTDTQYF
v_call: TRBV19; cdr3_aa: CASSISQGVRETQYF
v_call: TRBV13; cdr3_aa: CASSARGASNEKLFF
v_call: TRBV19; cdr3_aa: CASSTGGSSYNEQFF
v_call: TRBV20-1; cdr3_aa: CSASADLSSYEQYF
v_call: TRBV19; cdr3_aa: CATTGRGYGYTF
v_call: TRBV11-2; cdr3_aa: CASSELEGLYSYEQYF
v_call: TRBV7-9; cdr3_aa: CASNADGSYNSPLHF
v_call: TRBV27; cdr3_aa: CASWPGGRRETQYF
v_call: TRBV7-2; cdr3_aa: CASSSGYTGELFF
v_call: TRBV5-4; cdr3_aa: CASSSQQGGGRTLHF
v_call: TRBV30; cdr3_aa: CAWSHQLPAGELFF
v_call: TRBV5-5; cdr3_aa: CASSLRQGIKIVETQYF
v_call: TRBV19; cdr3_aa: CASSIEGLNTEAFF
v_call: TRBV7-9; cdr3_aa: CASSDGLGLRNQPQHF
v_call: TRBV5-5; cdr3_aa: CASSFKGSAEAFF
v_call: TRBV5-1; cdr3_aa: CASSETGVTNEKLFF
v_call: TRBV30; cdr3_aa: CAWRTGGGNSPLHF
v_call: TRBV7-2; cdr3_aa: CASSLEANYGYTF
v_call: TRBV5-1; cdr3_aa: CASSWSSRVGTEAFF
v_call: TRBV6-1; cdr3_aa: CASSEVSERGLGSPLHF
v_call: TRBV29-1; cdr3_aa: CSVEGRGAVTGELFF
v_call: TRBV7-9; cdr3_aa: CASSRDGYEQYF
v_call: TRBV6-5; cdr3_aa: CASSVGQRNSPLHF
v_call: TRBV7-9; cdr3_aa: CASSQSGAPVGYGYTF
v_call: TRBV5-4; cdr3_aa: CASSPTSGGALVETQYF
v_call: TRBV6-1; cdr3_aa: CASSEVTTGSVKPSYEQYF
v_call: TRBV4-2; cdr3_aa: CASSQEWENTEAFF
v_call: TRBV28; cdr3_aa: CASSFTGKNTEAFF
v_call: TRBV11-2; cdr3_aa: CASSLALTLGNTIYF
v_call: TRBV30; cdr3_aa: CAGQSANEKLFF
v_call: TRBV4-1; cdr3_aa: CASSQDRAELIGYTF
v_call: TRBV2; cdr3_aa: CASGDSYMNTEAFF
v_call: TRBV12-3/TRBV12-4; cdr3_aa: CASTYSGVETQYF
v_call: TRBV5-4; cdr3_aa: CASSLGQVESGYTF
v_call: TRBV5-8; cdr3_aa: CASSFVGTGPLGKLFF